This T cell receptor beta chain was retrieved from a study of cytomegalovirus exposure and HLA in healthy donors. Study overall: Earlier results showed 117 million unique TCR beta sequences derived from approximately 180 million T cells.

In germline, CDR1 is SNHLY, CDR2 FYNNEI. With 4 bases removed from V and 0 bases from J, the gap between germline ends came to 10 bases. This CDR3 is 15 amino acids long. PCR amplification relied on 60 Vbeta primers (plus 13 Jbeta primers). TCRdb keeps only in-frame clones here, not all; method: immunoSEQ multiplex PCR. Among 120,000 or so clones listed, around 75% were seen once. Of note for this clone: Its antigen is currently unknown.

Study results and caveats: Listed as cytomegalovirus-associated were 150 or so TCR beta chains. In an earlier analysis, about 87% or about 30%: the productive usage of most TCR beta V segments.

The sample consisted of PBMCs. The source of this sequence is a woman aged 45-65 years in good health and CMV-seropositive. The genes are TRBV2 and TRBJ2-1; D not resolved. Written as DNA, the CDR3 is TGTGCCAGCAGTGTGAAACTACCCTCCTACAATGAGCAGTTCTTC. Amino acids: CASSVKLPSYNEQFF.